This entry is about one T cell receptor (beta chain). Generated by immunoSEQ multiplex PCR, the TCRdb table keeps only in-frame clones and is missing some. The sample includes around 310,000 clones, around 89% of them seen just once. Followed over time, Seattle patients had been enrolled while infection was active. The data originate from a study of blood T cell repertoires in COVID-19. Overall study context: The United States, Italy and Spain supplied acute and convalescent COVID-19 samples. PBMCs, B-cell-depleted T cells, or T cells provided the cDNA or gDNA that made up the material.

This CDR3 is built from 19 residues. CDR1 is LGHDT and CDR2 is YNNKEL in the germline V gene (reference sequence). V gave up 3 bases and J gave up 0 bases; unmatched junction bases: 12. The J gene is TRBJ2-1, the V gene TRBV3-1 (or the pseudogene TRBV3-2), with 9 positions matching TRBD2. The origin of this receptor is a woman between 40 and 50 years old with COVID-19, enrolled during active disease. Sequences were obtained from peripheral blood. CDR3 coding DNA: TGTGCCAGCAGCCAGGTTACTAGCGGGCCACCGGGCTCCTACAATGAGCAGTTCTTC. It translates to CASSQVTSGPPGSYNEQFF.